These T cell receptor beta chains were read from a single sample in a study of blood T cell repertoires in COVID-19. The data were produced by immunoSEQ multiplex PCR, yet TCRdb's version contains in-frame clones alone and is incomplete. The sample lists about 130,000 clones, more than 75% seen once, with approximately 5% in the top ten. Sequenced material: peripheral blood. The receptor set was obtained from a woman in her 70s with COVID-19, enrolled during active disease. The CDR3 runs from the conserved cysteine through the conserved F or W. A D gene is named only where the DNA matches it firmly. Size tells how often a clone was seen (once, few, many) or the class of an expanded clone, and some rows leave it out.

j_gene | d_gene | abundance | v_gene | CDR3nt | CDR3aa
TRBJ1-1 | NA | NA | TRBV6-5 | TGTGCCAGCAGTTACTCGATTGCCAGGGGGAACACTGAAGCTTTCTTT | CASSYSIARGNTEAFF
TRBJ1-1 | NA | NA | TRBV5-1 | TGCGCCAGCAGCTTGACAGGAATGAACACTGAAGCTTTCTTT | CASSLTGMNTEAFF
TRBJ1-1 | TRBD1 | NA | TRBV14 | TGTGCCAGCAGCTCCGGGACAGGGTTTCGGAACACTGAAGCTTTCTTT | CASSSGTGFRNTEAFF
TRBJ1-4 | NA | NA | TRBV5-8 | TGTGCCAGCAGCTTGGAAGGGGTTTCAACTAATGAAAAACTGTTTTTT | CASSLEGVSTNEKLFF
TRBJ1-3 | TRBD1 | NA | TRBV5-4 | TGTGCCAGCAGCTTGGAACAGGGGGTCGGAAACACCATATATTTT | CASSLEQGVGNTIYF
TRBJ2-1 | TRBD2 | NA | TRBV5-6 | TGTGCCAGCAGCACGACGTTAGCGGGCACTTCAGTCAATGAGCAGTTCTTC | CASSTTLAGTSVNEQFF
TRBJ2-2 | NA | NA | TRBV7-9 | TGTGCCAGCAGCTCCCGGGGGGGGATCGACAGGGCCACCGGGGAGCTGTTTTTT | CASSSRGGIDRATGELFF
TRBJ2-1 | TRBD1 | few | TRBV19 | TGTGCCAGTAGTATTCCTACCGGGACAGGATACAATGAGCAGTTCTTC | CASSIPTGTGYNEQFF
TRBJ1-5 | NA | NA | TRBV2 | TGTGCCAGCAGTGAAACGGCGGTCAATCAGCCCCAGCATTTT | CASSETAVNQPQHF
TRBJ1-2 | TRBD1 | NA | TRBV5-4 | TGTGCCTACGAGCGAGGGGGCCAAGGGCTTTATGGCTACACCTTC | CAYERGGQGLYGYTF
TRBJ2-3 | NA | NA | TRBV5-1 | TGCGCCAGCAGCTTGGACAGTGTCCTTACAGATACGCAGTATTTT | CASSLDSVLTDTQYF
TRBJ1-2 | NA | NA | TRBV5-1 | TGCGCCACTGGGAGCGAGGGTTCTAACTATGGCTACACCTTC | CATGSEGSNYGYTF
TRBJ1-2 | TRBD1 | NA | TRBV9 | TGTGCCAGCAGCGATACAGGGGGCCGGAGCTATGGCTACACCTTC | CASSDTGGRSYGYTF
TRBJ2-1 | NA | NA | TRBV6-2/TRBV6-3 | TGTGCCAGCAACCCCCAATGGAGGAGCTCCTACAATGAGCAGTTCTTC | CASNPQWRSSYNEQFF
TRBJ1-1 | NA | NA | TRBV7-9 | TGTGCCAGCAGCTTAGCTGCAGGTCCGGGAGCTGAAGCTTTCTTT | CASSLAAGPGAEAFF
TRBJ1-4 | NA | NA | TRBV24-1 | TGTGCCACTGAGAGAGGTTCGACTAATGAAAAACTGTTTTTT | CATERGSTNEKLFF